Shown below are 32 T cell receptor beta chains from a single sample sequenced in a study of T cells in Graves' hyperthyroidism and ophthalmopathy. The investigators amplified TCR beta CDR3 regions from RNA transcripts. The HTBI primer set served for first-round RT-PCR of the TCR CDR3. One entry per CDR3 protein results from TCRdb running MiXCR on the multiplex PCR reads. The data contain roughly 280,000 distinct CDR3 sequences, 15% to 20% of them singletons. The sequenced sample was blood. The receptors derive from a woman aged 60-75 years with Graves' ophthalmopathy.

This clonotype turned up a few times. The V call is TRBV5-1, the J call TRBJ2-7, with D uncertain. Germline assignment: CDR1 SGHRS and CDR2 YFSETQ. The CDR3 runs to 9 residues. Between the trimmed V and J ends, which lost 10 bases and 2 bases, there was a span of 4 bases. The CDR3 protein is CASPYEQYF. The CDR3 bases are TGCGCCTCACCCTACGAGCAGTACTTC.

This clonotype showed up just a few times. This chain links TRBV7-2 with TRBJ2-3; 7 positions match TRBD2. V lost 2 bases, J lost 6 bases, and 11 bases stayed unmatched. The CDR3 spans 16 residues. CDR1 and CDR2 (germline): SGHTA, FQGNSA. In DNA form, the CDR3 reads TGTGCCAGCAGCTTAATAGCCGGCCAGGGAGGGGATACGCAGTATTTT. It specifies CASSLIAGQGGDTQYF.

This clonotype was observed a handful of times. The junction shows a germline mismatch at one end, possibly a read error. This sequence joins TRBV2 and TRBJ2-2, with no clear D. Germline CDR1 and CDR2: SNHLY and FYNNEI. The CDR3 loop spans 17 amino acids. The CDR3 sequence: CATSEPGQASNTGELFF. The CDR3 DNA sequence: TGTGCCACCAGTGAGCCGGGCCAAGCTTCGAACACCGGGGAGCTGTTTTTT.

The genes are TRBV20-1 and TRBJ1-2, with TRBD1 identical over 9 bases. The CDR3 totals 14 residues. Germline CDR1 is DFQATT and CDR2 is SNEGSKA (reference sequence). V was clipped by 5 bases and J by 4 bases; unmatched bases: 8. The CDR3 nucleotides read TGCAGTGCTTCCGGGACAGGGAAGAGCTATGGCTACACCTTC. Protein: CSASGTGKSYGYTF.

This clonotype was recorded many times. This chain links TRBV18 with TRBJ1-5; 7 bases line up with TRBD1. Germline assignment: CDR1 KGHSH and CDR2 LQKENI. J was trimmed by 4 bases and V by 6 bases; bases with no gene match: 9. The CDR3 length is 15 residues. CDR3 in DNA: TGTGCCAGCTCCCTAAGACAGGGACAGAATCAGCCCCAGCATTTT. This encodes CASSLRQGQNQPQHF.

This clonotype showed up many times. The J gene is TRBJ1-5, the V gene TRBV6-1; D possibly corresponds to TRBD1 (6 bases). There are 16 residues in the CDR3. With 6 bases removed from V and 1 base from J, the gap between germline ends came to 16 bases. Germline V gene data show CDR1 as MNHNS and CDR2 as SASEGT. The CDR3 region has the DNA TGTGCCAGCAGAACTACCCGACAGGACAGCAATCAGCCCCAGCATTTT. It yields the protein CASRTTRQDSNQPQHF.

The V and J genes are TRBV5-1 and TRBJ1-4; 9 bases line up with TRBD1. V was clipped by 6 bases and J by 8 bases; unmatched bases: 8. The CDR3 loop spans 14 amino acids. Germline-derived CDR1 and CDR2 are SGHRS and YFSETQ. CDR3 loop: CASKAGTGREKLFF. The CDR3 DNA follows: TGCGCCAGCAAAGCCGGGACAGGGCGGGAAAAACTGTTTTTT. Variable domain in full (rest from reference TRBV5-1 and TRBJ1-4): KAGVTQTPRYLIKTRGQQVTLSCSPISGHRSVSWYQQTPGQGLQFLFEYFSETQRNKGNFPGRFSGRQFSNSRSEMNVSTLELGDSALYLCASKAGTGREKLFFGSGTQLSVL.

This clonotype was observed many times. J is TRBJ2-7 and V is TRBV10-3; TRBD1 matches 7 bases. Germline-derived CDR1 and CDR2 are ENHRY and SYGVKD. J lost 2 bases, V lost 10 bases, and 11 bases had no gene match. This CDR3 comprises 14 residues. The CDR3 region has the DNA TGTGCCACCTCATTTACCGACAGGGCCTACGAGCAGTACTTC. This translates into CATSFTDRAYEQYF.

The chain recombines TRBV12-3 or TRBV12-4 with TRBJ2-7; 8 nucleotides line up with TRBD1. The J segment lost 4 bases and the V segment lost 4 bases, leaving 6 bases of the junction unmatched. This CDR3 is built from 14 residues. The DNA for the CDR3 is TGTGCCAGCAGTTCGACAGGGGCGGCTTACGAGCAGTACTTC. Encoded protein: CASSSTGAAYEQYF.

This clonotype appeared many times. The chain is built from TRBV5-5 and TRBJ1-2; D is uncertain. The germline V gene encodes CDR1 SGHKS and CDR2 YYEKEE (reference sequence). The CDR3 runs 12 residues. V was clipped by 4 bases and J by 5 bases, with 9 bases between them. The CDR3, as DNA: TGTGCCAGCAGCGAGGACGGATATGGCTACACCTTC. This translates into CASSEDGYGYTF.

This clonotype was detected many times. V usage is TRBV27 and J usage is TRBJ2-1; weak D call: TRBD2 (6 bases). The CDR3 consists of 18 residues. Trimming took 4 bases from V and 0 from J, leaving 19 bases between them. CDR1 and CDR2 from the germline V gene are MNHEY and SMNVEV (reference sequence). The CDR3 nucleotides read TGTGCCAGCAGTTGGAGAGGGACTTTGAAAAGCTCCTACAATGAGCAGTTCTTC. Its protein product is CASSWRGTLKSSYNEQFF.

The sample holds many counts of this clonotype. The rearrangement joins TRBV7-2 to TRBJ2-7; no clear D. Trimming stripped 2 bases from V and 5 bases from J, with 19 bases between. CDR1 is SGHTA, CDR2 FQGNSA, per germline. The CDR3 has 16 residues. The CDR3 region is CASSLRLGQPGDEQYF. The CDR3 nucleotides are TGTGCCAGCAGCTTAAGGCTGGGCCAGCCGGGCGACGAGCAGTACTTC.

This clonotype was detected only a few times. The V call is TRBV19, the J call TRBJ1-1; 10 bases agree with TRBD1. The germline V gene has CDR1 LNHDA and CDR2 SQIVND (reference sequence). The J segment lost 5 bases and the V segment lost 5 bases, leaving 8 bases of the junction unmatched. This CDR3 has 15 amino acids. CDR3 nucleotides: TGTGCCAGTAGTCCAAGACAGGGGGCGAGGACTGAAGCTTTCTTT. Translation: CASSPRQGARTEAFF.

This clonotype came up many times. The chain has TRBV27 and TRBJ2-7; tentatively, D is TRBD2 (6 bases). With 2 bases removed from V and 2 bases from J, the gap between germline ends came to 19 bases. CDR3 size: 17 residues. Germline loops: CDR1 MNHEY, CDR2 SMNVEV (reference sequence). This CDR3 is CASSLRGGRAGTYEQYF. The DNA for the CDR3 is TGTGCCAGCAGTTTAAGGGGAGGAAGGGCGGGAACCTACGAGCAGTACTTC.

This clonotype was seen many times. The CDR3, as DNA: TGTGCCAGCAGCTTAGGGGACGGGGGAGACGTCAATGGCTACACCTTC. This codes for CASSLGDGGDVNGYTF. V and J are TRBV7-9 and TRBJ1-2; the D gene is possibly TRBD1 (5 bases). This CDR3 has 16 residues. The germline V gene encodes CDR1 SEHNR and CDR2 FQNEAQ (reference sequence). V lost 1 base, J lost 6 bases, and 18 bases lay in between.

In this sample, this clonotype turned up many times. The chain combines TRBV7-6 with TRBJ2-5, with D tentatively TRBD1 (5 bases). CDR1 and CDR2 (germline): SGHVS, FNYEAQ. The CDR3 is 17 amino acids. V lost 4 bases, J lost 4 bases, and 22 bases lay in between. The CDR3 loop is CASSSNIQGVWGETQYF. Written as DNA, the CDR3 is TGTGCCAGCAGCTCCAACATCCAGGGCGTCTGGGGAGAGACCCAGTACTTC. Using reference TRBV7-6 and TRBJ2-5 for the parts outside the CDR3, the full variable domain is GAGVSQSPRYKVTKRGQDVALRCDPISGHVSLYWYRQALGQGPEFLTYFNYEAQQDKSGLPNDRFSAERPEGSISTLTIQRTEQRDSAMYRCASSSNIQGVWGETQYFGPGTRLLVL.

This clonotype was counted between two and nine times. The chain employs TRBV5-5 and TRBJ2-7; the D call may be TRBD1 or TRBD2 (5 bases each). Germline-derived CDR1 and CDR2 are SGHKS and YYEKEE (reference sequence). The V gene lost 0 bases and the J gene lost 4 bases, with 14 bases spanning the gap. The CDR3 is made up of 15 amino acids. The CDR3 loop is CASSLGPGPTYEQYF. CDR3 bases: TGTGCCAGCAGCTTGGGCCCGGGACCAACGTACGAGCAGTACTTC.

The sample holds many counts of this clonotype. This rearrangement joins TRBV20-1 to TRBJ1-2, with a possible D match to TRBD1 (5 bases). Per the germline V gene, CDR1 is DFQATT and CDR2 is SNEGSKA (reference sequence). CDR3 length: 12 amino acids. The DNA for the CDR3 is TGCAGCGGAAAAGGACGGGGGGATGGCTACACCTTC. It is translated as CSGKGRGDGYTF.

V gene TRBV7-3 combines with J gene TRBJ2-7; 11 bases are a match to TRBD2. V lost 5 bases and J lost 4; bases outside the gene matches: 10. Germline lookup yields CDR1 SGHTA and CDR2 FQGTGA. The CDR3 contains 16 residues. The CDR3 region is CASSTYGTSGLYEQYF. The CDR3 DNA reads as TGTGCCAGCAGCACTTACGGGACTAGCGGACTTTACGAGCAGTACTTC.

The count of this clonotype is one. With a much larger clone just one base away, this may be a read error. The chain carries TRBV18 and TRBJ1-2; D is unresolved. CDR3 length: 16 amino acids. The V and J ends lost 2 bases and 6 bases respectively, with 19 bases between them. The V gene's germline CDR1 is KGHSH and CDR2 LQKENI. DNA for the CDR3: TGTGCCAGCTCACCAGAGATAAGTCAGAACGGCCATGGCTACACCTTC. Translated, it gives CASSPEISQNGHGYTF.

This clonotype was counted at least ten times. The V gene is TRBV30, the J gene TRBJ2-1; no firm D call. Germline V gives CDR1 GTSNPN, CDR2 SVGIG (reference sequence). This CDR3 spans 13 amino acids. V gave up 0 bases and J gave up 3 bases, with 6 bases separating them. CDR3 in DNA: TGTGCCTGGAGTGTACGCCACTACAATGAGCAGTTCTTC. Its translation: CAWSVRHYNEQFF.

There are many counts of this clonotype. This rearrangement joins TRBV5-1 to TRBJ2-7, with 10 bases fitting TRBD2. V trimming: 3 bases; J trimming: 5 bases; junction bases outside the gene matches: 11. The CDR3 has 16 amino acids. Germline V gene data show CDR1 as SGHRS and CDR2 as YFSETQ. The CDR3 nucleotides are TGCGCCAGCAGCTCCGTAGCGGGGGGAGTTGTGGACGAGCAGTACTTC. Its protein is CASSSVAGGVVDEQYF. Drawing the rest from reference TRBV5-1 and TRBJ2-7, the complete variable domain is KAGVTQTPRYLIKTRGQQVTLSCSPISGHRSVSWYQQTPGQGLQFLFEYFSETQRNKGNFPGRFSGRQFSNSRSEMNVSTLELGDSALYLCASSSVAGGVVDEQYFGPGTRLTVT.

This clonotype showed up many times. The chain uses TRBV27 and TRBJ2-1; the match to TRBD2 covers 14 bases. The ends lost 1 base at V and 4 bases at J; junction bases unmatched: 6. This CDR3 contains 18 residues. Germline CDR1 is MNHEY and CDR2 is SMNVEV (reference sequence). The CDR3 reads CASSLFGLAGGLYNEQFF. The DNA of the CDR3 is TGTGCCAGCAGTTTATTTGGACTAGCGGGAGGTCTATACAATGAGCAGTTCTTC.

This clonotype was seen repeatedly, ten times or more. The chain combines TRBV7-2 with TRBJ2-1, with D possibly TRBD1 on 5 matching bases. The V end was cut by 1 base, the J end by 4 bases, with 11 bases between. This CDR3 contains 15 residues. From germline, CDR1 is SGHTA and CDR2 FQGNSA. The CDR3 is CASSLVFQGYNEQFF. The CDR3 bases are TGTGCCAGCAGCTTAGTATTCCAGGGTTACAATGAGCAGTTCTTC.

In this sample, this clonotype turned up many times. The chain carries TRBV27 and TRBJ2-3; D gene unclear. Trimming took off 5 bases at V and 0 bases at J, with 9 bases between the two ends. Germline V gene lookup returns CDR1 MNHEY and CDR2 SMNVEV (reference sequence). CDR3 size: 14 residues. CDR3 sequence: CASSPADSTDTQYF. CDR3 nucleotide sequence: TGTGCCAGCAGTCCCGCGGACAGCACAGATACGCAGTATTTT.

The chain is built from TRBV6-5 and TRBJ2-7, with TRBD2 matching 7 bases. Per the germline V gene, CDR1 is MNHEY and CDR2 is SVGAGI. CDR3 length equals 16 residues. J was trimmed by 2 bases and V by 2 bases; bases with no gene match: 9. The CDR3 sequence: CASSYTLGGTAYEQYF. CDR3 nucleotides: TGTGCCAGCAGTTACACCCTCGGGGGGACGGCCTACGAGCAGTACTTC.

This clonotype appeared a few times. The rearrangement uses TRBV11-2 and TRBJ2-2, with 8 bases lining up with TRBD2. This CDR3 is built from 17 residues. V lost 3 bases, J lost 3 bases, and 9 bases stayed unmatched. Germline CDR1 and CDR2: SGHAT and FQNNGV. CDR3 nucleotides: TGTGCCAGCAGCTTCGGGGGGGGGCCCAGCTACACCGGGGAGCTGTTTTTT. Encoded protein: CASSFGGGPSYTGELFF.

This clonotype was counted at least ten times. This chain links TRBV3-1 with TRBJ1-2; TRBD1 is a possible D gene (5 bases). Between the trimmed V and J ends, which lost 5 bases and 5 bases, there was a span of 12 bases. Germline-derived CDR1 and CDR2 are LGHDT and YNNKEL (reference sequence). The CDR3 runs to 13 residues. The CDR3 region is CASSDAGIYGYTF. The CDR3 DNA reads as TGTGCCAGCAGCGACGCAGGGATTTATGGCTACACCTTC. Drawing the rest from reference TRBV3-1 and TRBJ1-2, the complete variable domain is DTAVSQTPKYLVTQMGNDKSIKCEQNLGHDTMYWYKQDSKKFLKIMFSYNNKELIINETVPNRFSPKSPDKAHLNLHINSLELGDSAVYFCASSDAGIYGYTFGSGTRLTVV.

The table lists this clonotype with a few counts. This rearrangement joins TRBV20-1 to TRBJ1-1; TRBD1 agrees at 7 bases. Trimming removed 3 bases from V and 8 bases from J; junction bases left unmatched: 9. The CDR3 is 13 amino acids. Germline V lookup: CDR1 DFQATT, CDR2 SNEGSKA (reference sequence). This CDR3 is CSASLRGGEEAFF. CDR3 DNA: TGCAGTGCTAGCTTGAGAGGGGGCGAGGAAGCTTTCTTT.

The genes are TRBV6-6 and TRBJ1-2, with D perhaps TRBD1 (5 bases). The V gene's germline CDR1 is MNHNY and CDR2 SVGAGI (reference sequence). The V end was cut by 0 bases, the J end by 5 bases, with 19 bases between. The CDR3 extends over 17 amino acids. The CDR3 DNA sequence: TGTGCCAGCAGTTACTCTATCGCAGGGCCCGGATCTTATGGCTACACCTTC. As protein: CASSYSIAGPGSYGYTF.

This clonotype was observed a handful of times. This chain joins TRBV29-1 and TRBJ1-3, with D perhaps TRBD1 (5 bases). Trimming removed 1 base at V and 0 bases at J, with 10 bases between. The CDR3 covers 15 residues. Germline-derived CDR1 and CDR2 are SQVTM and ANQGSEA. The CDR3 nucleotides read TGCAGCGTTGAAGGGCCAGGGAGCTCTGGAAACACCATATATTTT. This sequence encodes CSVEGPGSSGNTIYF. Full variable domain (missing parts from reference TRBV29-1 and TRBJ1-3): SAVISQKPSRDICQRGTSLTIQCQVDSQVTMMFWYRQQPGQSLTLIATANQGSEATYESGFVIDKFPISRPNLTFSTLTVSNMSPEDSSIYLCSVEGPGSSGNTIYFGEGSWLTVV.

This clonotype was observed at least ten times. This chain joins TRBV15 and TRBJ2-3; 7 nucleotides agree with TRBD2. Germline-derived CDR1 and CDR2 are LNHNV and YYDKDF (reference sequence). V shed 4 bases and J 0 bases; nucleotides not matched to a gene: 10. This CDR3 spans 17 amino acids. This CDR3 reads CATSTRSLAQSTDTQYF. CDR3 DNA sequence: TGTGCCACCAGCACCAGATCACTAGCGCAGAGCACAGATACGCAGTATTTT.